This T cell receptor (beta chain) emerged from a study of blood T cells in healthy people across ages. Overall study findings and caveats: TCR beta diversity per million T cells fell roughly linearly with age.

This clonotype has just a few counts. Its antigen is not known. A sample-barcoded 5' primer and a J-beta primer mix were used in a second PCR of roughly 6 to 12 cycles. MiXCR, run by TCRdb on the 5' RACE reads, gives a single entry per CDR3 protein. The sample consists of about 1.5 million distinct CDR3 sequences, about 42% of them appearing once. The V gene lost 4 bases and the J gene lost 5 bases, with 10 bases spanning the gap. CDR1 SGDLS and CDR2 YYNGEE come from the germline V gene. CDR3 length: 14 amino acids. This chain links TRBV9 with TRBJ1-6, with no clear D. The sequencing input was blood. The sequence was obtained from a woman aged 18-35 years in good health. CDR3 DNA: TGTGCCAGCAGCACGGTTAGGGATAATTCACCCCTCCACTTT. Encoded protein: CASSTVRDNSPLHF.